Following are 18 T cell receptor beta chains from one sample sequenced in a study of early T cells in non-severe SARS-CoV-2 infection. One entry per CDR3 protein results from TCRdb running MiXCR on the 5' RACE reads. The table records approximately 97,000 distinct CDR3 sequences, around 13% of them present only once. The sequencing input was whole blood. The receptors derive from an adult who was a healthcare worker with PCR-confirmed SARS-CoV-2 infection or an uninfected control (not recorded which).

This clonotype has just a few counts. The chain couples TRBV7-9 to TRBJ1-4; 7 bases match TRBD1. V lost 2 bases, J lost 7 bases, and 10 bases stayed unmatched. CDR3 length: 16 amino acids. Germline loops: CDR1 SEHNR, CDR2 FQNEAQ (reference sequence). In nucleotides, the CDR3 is TGTGCCAGCAGCTTATTGAGGAGACAGGGTCGTGAAAAACTGTTTTTT. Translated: CASSLLRRQGREKLFF.

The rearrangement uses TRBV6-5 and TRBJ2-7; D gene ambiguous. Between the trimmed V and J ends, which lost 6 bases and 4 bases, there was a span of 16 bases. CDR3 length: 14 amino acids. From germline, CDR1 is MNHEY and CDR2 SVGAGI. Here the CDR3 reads CASSLDTTLYEQYF. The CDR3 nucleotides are TGTGCCAGCAGCCTTGACACGACCCTATACGAGCAGTACTTC.

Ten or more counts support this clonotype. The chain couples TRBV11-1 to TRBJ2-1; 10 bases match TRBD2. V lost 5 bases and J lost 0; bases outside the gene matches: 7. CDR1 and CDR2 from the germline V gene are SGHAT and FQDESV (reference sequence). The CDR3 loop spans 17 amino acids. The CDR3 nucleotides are TGTGCCAGCAGCCCCATCAGCGGGAGGGGCTCCTACAATGAGCAGTTCTTC. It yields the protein CASSPISGRGSYNEQFF.

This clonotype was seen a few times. The CDR3 DNA sequence: TGTGCCAGCACTTGGGAGTCCGAGCAGTTCTTC. Translation gives CASTWESEQFF. The chain recombines TRBV6-6 with TRBJ2-1, with D possibly being TRBD2 (5 bases). CDR3 size: 11 residues. V was cut by 7 bases and J by 10 bases, with 11 bases left in between. CDR1 MNHNY and CDR2 SVGAGI come from the germline V gene (reference sequence).

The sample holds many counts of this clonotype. Here the CDR3 DNA reads TGTGCCAGCAGCTTAGAACTAGGACGGATAGCCAAAAACATTCAGTACTTC. This translates into CASSLELGRIAKNIQYF. The chain carries TRBV11-2 and TRBJ2-4; weak D call: TRBD2 (5 bases). The CDR3 has 17 residues. The V end lost 0 bases, the J end lost 0 bases, and 12 bases lay between the germline ends. Germline V lookup: CDR1 SGHAT, CDR2 FQNNGV.

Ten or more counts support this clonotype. The CDR3, as DNA: TGTGCCAGCAGCCAAGTTGTCCCCTGGGCGTCTGGCTACACCTTC. Its protein is CASSQVVPWASGYTF. This rearrangement joins TRBV14 to TRBJ1-2; D is ambiguous. The V gene lost 1 base and the J gene lost 7 bases, with 16 bases spanning the gap. CDR3 length: 15 amino acids. Germline V CDR1 and CDR2: SGHDN, FVKESK.

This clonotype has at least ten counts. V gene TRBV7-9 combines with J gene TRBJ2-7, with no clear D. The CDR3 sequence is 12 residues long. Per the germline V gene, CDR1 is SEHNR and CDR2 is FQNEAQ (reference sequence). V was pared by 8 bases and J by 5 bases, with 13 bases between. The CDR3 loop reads CASGPNVNEQYF. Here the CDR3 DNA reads TGTGCCAGCGGGCCTAACGTCAACGAGCAGTACTTC.

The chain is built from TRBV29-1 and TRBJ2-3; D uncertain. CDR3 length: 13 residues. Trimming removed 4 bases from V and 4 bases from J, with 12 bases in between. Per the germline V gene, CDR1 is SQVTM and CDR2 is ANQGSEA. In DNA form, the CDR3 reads TGCAGCGTTGTTAGGCGTGGGGCAGATACGCAGTATTTT. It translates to CSVVRRGADTQYF.

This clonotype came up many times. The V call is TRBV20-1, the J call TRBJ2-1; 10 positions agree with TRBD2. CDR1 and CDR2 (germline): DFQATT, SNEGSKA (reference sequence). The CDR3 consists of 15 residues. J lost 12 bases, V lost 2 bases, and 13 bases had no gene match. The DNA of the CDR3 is TGCAGTGCTAGACCGACTAGCGGGCCCACCGGAGGGCAGTTCTTC. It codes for CSARPTSGPTGGQFF.

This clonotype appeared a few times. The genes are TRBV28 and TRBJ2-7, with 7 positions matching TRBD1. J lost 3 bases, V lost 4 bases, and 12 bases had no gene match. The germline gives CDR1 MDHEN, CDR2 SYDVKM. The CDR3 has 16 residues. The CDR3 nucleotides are TGTGCCAGCAGTTCACTAGACAGGGCTCGAGTCTACGAGCAGTACTTC. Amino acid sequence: CASSSLDRARVYEQYF.

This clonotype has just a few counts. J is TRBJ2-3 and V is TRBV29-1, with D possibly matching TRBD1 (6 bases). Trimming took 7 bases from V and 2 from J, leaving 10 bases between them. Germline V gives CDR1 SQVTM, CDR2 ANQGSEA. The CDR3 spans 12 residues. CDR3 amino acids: CSGRQDTDTQYF. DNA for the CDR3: TGCAGCGGCAGACAGGACACAGATACGCAGTATTTT.

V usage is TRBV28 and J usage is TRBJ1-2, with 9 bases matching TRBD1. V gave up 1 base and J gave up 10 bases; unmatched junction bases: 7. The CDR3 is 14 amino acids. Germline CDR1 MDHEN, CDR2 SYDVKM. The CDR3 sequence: CASSLSGTGSDYTF. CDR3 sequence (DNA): TGTGCCAGCAGTTTATCTGGGACAGGGTCGGACTACACCTTC.

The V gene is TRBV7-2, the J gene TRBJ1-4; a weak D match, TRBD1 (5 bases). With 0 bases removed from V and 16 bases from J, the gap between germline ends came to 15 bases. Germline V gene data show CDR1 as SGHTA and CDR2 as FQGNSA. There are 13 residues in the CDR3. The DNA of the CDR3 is TGTGCCAGCAGCTTAGCAGGGTCCCCCGACAGGTTTTTT. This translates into CASSLAGSPDRFF.

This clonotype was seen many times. The DNA for the CDR3 is TGTGCCAGCAGCTCCCCGAGCTACGAGCAGTACTTC. Translation: CASSSPSYEQYF. V and J are TRBV11-2 and TRBJ2-7; D unresolved. Looked up from germline, CDR1 is SGHAT and CDR2 is FQNNGV. Trimming removed 4 bases at V and 3 bases at J, with 7 bases between. This CDR3 contains 12 residues.

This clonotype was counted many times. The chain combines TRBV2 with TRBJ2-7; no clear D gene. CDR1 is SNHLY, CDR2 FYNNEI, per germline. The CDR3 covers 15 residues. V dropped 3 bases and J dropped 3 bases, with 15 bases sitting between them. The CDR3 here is CASSDITTTRYEQYF. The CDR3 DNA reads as TGTGCCAGCAGTGATATCACTACCACTCGCTACGAGCAGTACTTC.

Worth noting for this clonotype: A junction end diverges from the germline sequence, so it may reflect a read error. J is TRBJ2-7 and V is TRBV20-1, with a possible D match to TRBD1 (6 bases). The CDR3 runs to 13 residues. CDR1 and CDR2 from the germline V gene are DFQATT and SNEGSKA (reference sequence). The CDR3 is CSASNRDPYEQYF. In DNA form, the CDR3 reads TGCAGTGCTAGCAACAGGGACCCCTATGAGCAGTACTTC.

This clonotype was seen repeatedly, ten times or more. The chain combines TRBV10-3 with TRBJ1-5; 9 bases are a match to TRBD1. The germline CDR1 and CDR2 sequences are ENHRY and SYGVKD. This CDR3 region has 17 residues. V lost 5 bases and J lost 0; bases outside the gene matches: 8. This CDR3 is CAISSGTGKLSNQPQHF. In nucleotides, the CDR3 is TGTGCCATCAGTTCCGGGACAGGGAAACTTAGCAATCAGCCCCAGCATTTT.

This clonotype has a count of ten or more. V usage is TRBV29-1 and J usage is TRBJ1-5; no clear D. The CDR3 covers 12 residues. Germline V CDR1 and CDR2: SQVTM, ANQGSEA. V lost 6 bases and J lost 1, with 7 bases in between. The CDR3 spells CSVAQSNQPQHF. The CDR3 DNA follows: TGCAGCGTCGCACAAAGCAATCAGCCCCAGCATTTT.